Included here is one T cell receptor (beta chain) sequence, with context. Assay used: immunoSEQ multiplex PCR; TCRdb lists only in-frame clones, some missing. The sample contains more than 70,000 clones, nearly 90% of which appear only once. V lost 5 bases and J lost 3, with 13 bases in between. Germline loops: CDR1 MDHEN, CDR2 SYDVKM. CDR3 length: 15 amino acids. This sample stems from a study of OX40 agonist ivuxolimab in advanced cancers. The sequences come from CD4+ or CD8+ T cells sorted from blood, collected in a trial of the OX40 agonist ivuxolimab. The sequence was collected from an adult with an advanced solid tumor such as melanoma, head and neck, liver or kidney cancer. The chain recombines TRBV28 with TRBJ1-4; maybe TRBD1 (5 bases). CDR3 residues: CASSLRDAANEKLFF. The CDR3 nucleotides are TGTGCCAGCAGTCTACGGGACGCGGCTAATGAAAAACTGTTTTTT. Filled out from reference TRBV28 and TRBJ1-4, the complete variable domain reads DVKVTQSSRYLVKRTGEKVFLECVQDMDHENMFWYRQDPGLGLRLIYFSYDVKMKEKGDIPEGYSVSREKKERFSLILESASTNQTSMYLCASSLRDAANEKLFFGSGTQLSVL.